These 2 T cell receptor beta chains were sequenced from one sample in a study of T cells after yellow fever vaccination. TCRdb reanalysed the 5' RACE reads using MiXCR and keeps one entry per CDR3 protein. Of hundreds of thousands of distinct CDR3 sequences listed, 8.7% were seen once; the top ten hold approximately 19%. Source: PBMCs, taken on the day of the first yellow fever vaccination. These receptors came from a man aged 18 to 35 who received the YFV17D yellow fever vaccine.

This sequence joins TRBV7-9 and TRBJ1-5; no clear D gene. Trimming stripped 5 bases from V and 5 bases from J, with 7 bases between. This CDR3 region has 12 residues. Looked up from germline, CDR1 is SEHNR and CDR2 is FQNEAQ (reference sequence). The CDR3 sequence: CASSRIDQPQHF. CDR3 bases: TGTGCCAGCAGCCGAATCGATCAGCCCCAGCATTTT.

V gene TRBV7-9 combines with J gene TRBJ2-7, with 9 bases identical to TRBD1. The CDR3 runs to 15 residues. The V gene end was trimmed by 3 bases and the J gene end by 2 bases; junction bases not matched to a gene: 5. Germline V CDR1 and CDR2: SEHNR, FQNEAQ (reference sequence). The CDR3 here is CASSLRDRDPYEQYF. Here the CDR3 DNA reads TGTGCCAGCAGCTTGAGGGACAGGGACCCCTACGAGCAGTACTTC.